This T cell receptor beta chain emerged from a study of blood T cells in healthy people across ages. Germline CDR1 and CDR2: SGDLS and YYNGEE. The CDR3 has 16 amino acids. The V gene end was trimmed by 0 bases and the J gene end by 0 bases; junction bases not matched to a gene: 4. Using a J-beta primer mix together with a sample-barcoded 5' primer, a second PCR was run for roughly 7 to 11 cycles. TCRdb reprocessed the 5' RACE reads with MiXCR, giving one entry per CDR3 protein. The sample consists of about 570,000 distinct CDR3 sequences, 27% of them appearing once. The clonotype comes from a woman aged 70-85 years in good health. The J gene is TRBJ2-5, the V gene TRBV9, with 8 bases matching TRBD2. Input material: blood. The CDR3 DNA is TGTGCCAGCAGCGTAGGGGTAGCGGGGAACCAAGAGACCCAGTACTTC. Translation: CASSVGVAGNQETQYF.